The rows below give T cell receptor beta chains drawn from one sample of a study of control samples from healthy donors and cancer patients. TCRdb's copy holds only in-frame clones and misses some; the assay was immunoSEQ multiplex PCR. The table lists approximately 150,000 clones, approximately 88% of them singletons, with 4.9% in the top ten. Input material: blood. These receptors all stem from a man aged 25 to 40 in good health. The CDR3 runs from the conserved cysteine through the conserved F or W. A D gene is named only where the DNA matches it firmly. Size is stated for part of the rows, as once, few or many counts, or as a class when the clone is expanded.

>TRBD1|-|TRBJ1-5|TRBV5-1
CASSLEGQGRNQPQHF
TGCGCCAGCAGCTTGGAGGGACAGGGGCGCAATCAGCCCCAGCATTTT
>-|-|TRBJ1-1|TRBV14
CASSQVAGGDTEAFF
TGTGCCAGCAGCCAAGTGGCGGGGGGGGACACTGAAGCTTTCTTT
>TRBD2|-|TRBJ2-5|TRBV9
CASSVGGLAGAGTQYF
TGTGCCAGCAGCGTAGGAGGGCTAGCGGGAGCAGGGACCCAGTACTTC
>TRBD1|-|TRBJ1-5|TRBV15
CATSRDPTGREPQHF
TGTGCCACCAGCAGAGATCCGACAGGGAGAGAGCCCCAGCATTTT
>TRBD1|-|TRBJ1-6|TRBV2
CASSARGQNNSPLHF
TGTGCCAGCAGTGCCCGGGGACAGAATAATTCACCCCTCCACTTT
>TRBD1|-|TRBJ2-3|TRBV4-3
CASSQSYRGQMDTQYF
TGCGCCAGCAGCCAATCATACAGGGGGCAAATGGATACGCAGTATTTT
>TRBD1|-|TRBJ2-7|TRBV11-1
CASSQSPGQGAYEQYF
TGTGCCAGCAGTCAATCTCCGGGACAGGGGGCATACGAGCAGTACTTC
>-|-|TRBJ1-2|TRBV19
CASSISYPGSPAGYTF
TGTGCCAGTAGTATTTCTTATCCAGGGTCCCCAGCTGGCTACACCTTC
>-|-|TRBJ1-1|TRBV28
CASSLPGGTEAFF
TGTGCCAGCAGCTTGCCAGGTGGTACTGAAGCTTTCTTT
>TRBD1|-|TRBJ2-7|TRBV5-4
CASSATGGAYEQYF
TGTGCCAGCAGCGCTACAGGGGGAGCCTACGAGCAGTACTTC
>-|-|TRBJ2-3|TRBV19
CASSIVLRGETGSTDTQYF
TGTGCCAGTAGTATAGTTCTCAGGGGTGAGACTGGTAGCACAGATACGCAGTATTTT
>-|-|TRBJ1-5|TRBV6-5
CASRDHSWGNQPQHF
TGTGCCAGCAGGGACCACTCCTGGGGCAATCAGCCCCAGCATTTT
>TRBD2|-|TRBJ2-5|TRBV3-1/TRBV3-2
CASSQGLAPVGEETQYF
TGTGCCAGCAGCCAAGGACTAGCGCCCGTGGGCGAAGAGACCCAGTACTTC
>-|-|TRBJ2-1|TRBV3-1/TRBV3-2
CASSQDVSSQFF
TGTGCCAGCAGCCAAGATGTGTCCTCGCAGTTCTTC
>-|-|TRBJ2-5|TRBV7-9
CASSLYSGAKVETQYF
TGTGCCAGCAGCTTATATTCGGGGGCTAAAGTCGAGACCCAGTACTTC
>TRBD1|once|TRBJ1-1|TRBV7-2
CASSFDRGAEAFF
TGTGCCAGCAGCTTCGACAGGGGTGCTGAAGCTTTCTTT
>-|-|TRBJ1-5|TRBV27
CASRGAGYSNQPQHF
TGTGCCAGCCGGGGGGCGGGGTATAGCAATCAGCCCCAGCATTTT
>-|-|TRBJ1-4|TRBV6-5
CASSFDVQGSEKLFF
TGTGCCAGCAGTTTCGACGTACAGGGTAGTGAAAAACTGTTTTTT
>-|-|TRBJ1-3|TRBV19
CASSRSNSGNTIYF
TGTGCCAGTAGTCGTTCGAACTCTGGAAACACCATATATTTT
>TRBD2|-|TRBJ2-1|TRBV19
CASSILAVYNEQFF
TGTGCCAGTAGTATACTAGCGGTCTACAATGAGCAGTTCTTC
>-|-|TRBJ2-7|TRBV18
CASSPPGIPYEQYF
TGTGCCAGCTCACCACCAGGGATACCCTACGAGCAGTACTTC
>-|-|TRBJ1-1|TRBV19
CAKGDTEAFF
TGTGCCAAGGGGGACACTGAAGCTTTCTTT
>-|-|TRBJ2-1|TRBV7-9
CASSLWTDYNEQFF
TGTGCCAGCAGCTTATGGACAGACTACAATGAGCAGTTCTTC
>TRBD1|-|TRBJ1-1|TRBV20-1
CSADREEVAFF
TGCAGTGCAGACAGGGAGGAGGTAGCTTTCTTT
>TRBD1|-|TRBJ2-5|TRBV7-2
CASSFQGAGETQYF
TGTGCCAGCAGCTTTCAGGGGGCAGGAGAGACCCAGTACTTC
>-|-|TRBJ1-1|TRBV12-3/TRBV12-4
CASSLRGTRTFF
TGTGCCAGCAGTTTGAGGGGCACGAGAACTTTCTTT
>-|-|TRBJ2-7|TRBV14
CASSQDRWTWDEQYF
TGTGCCAGCAGCCAAGATCGCTGGACTTGGGACGAGCAGTACTTC
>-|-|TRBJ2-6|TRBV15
CATSRRGVGANVLTF
TGTGCCACCAGCAGACGGGGCGTTGGGGCCAACGTCCTGACTTTC
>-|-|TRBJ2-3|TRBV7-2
CASSRSGPDTQYF
TGTGCCAGCAGCCGGTCTGGGCCAGATACGCAGTATTTT
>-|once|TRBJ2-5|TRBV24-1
CATSTRIGAGQETQYF
TGTGCCACCAGTACCCGTATCGGGGCTGGCCAAGAGACCCAGTACTTC
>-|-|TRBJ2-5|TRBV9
CASRPGELETQYF
TGTGCCAGCAGACCAGGGGAGTTAGAGACCCAGTACTTC
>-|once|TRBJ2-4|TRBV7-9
CASSLSSVNIQYF
TGTGCCAGCAGCTTATCCAGTGTAAACATTCAGTACTTC